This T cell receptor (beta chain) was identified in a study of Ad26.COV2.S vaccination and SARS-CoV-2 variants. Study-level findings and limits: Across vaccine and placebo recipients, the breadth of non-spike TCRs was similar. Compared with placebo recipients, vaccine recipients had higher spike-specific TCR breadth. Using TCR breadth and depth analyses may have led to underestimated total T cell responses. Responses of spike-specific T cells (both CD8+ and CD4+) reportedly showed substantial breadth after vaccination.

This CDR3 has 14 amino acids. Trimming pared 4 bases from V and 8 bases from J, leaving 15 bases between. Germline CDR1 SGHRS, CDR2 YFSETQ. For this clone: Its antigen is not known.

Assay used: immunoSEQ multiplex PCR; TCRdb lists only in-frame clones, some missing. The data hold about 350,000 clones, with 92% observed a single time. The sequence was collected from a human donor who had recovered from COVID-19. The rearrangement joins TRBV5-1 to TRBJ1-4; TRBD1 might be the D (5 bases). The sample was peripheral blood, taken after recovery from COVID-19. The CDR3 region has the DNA TGCGCCAGCAGCAGGGACCCCACCAGCGAAAAACTGTTTTTT. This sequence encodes CASSRDPTSEKLFF.